This passage covers 19 T cell receptor beta chains from one sample sequenced in a study of early T cells in non-severe SARS-CoV-2 infection. MiXCR, applied by TCRdb to the 5' RACE reads, yields one record per CDR3 protein. This table holds 50,000 or so distinct CDR3 sequences, roughly an eighth found once. The sample comprised whole blood. These receptors originate from an adult who was a healthcare worker with PCR-confirmed SARS-CoV-2 infection or an uninfected control (not recorded which).

The genes are TRBV23-1 and TRBJ2-7; a possible D gene is TRBD2 (6 bases). TRBV23-1 is an ORF for which the function is uncertain. CDR3 length: 17 residues. Deletions cut 0 bases from V and 0 bases from J, with 15 bases between. The CDR3 region has the DNA TGCGCCAGCAGTCAATCAGTACAATCGCGGGACTCCTACGAGCAGTACTTC. Translating gives CASSQSVQSRDSYEQYF.

The sample holds many counts of this clonotype. The V call is TRBV5-4, the J call TRBJ1-6; D gene unclear. The CDR3 has 14 residues. Germline-derived CDR1 and CDR2 are SGHNT and YYREEE (reference sequence). With 2 bases removed from V and 8 bases from J, the gap between germline ends came to 11 bases. The chain's CDR3 is CASSFRTQDSPLHF. In nucleotides, the CDR3 is TGTGCCAGCAGCTTTAGAACCCAAGATTCACCCCTCCACTTT.

The sample holds many counts of this clonotype. The chain recombines TRBV28 with TRBJ2-7, with TRBD2 as a possible D gene (5 bases). Germline loops: CDR1 MDHEN, CDR2 SYDVKM. V shed 6 bases and J shed 3 bases, with 6 bases lying between them. The CDR3 runs to 11 residues. The CDR3 region is CASRRDYEQYF. DNA for the CDR3: TGTGCCAGCAGGAGGGACTACGAGCAGTACTTC.

A few counts support this clonotype. This chain connects TRBV11-3 to TRBJ1-2; D gene ambiguous. Between the trimmed V and J ends, which lost 3 bases and 8 bases, there was a span of 4 bases. The CDR3 spans 10 residues. Germline V lookup: CDR1 SGHNT, CDR2 YENEEA. For the CDR3, the DNA is TGTGCCAGCAGCTTCCGGGGCTACACCTTC. Its protein is CASSFRGYTF.

The sample holds a few counts of this clonotype. The genes are TRBV28 and TRBJ1-5, with D uncertain. This CDR3 is 13 amino acids long. Germline CDR1 and CDR2: MDHEN and SYDVKM. Trimming stripped 6 bases from V and 5 bases from J, with 11 bases between. CDR3 loop: CASSTDSYQPQHF. The CDR3 nucleotides are TGTGCCAGCAGCACGGACTCCTATCAGCCCCAGCATTTT.

A few counts support this clonotype. This sequence joins TRBV7-9 and TRBJ2-7, with TRBD1 matching over 9 bases. This CDR3 has 14 amino acids. CDR1 SEHNR and CDR2 FQNEAQ come from the germline V gene (reference sequence). V gave up 5 bases and J gave up 2 bases; unmatched junction bases: 4. CDR3 sequence (DNA): TGTGCCAGCAGCGGGACAGGGATTACCTACGAGCAGTACTTC. The encoded protein is CASSGTGITYEQYF.

This clonotype has at least ten counts. V and J are TRBV19 and TRBJ2-2; the match to TRBD2 covers 15 bases. Trimming cost V 6 bases and J 4 bases; bases outside gene matches: 6. The CDR3 has 17 residues. Germline loops: CDR1 LNHDA, CDR2 SQIVND (reference sequence). Here the CDR3 reads CASRGLAGGTTTGELFF. The CDR3 DNA follows: TGTGCCAGTAGGGGACTAGCGGGGGGAACCACCACCGGGGAGCTGTTTTTT.

The chain recombines TRBV6-5 with TRBJ2-1, with a tentative D call TRBD2 (8 bases). Germline CDR1 MNHEY, CDR2 SVGAGI. Between the trimmed V and J ends, which lost 7 bases and 7 bases, there was a span of 14 bases. CDR3 length: 13 amino acids. The CDR3 is CASKSGGQNEQFF. The CDR3 nucleotides are TGTGCCAGCAAGAGCGGGGGACAGAATGAGCAGTTCTTC.

There are many counts of this clonotype. The chain recombines TRBV30 with TRBJ2-7, with 8 bases that match TRBD2. Germline CDR1 reads GTSNPN; CDR2 reads SVGIG (reference sequence). The V and J ends lost 4 bases and 3 bases, in that order; junction bases with no gene match: 5. The CDR3 runs to 13 residues. CDR3 sequence reads: CAWTRGAVYEQYF. The CDR3 DNA sequence: TGTGCCTGGACGCGGGGGGCCGTCTACGAGCAGTACTTC.

This clonotype occurred many times. J is TRBJ1-6 and V is TRBV7-3; tentatively, D is TRBD1 (5 bases). The CDR3 has 13 amino acids. The germline gives CDR1 SGHTA, CDR2 FQGTGA. V was pared by 7 bases and J by 7 bases, with 11 bases between. Here the CDR3 DNA reads TGTGCCAGCACTAGGGACCGCAATTCACCCCTCCACTTT. It is translated as CASTRDRNSPLHF.

This clonotype came up many times. The chain recombines TRBV28 with TRBJ2-2; 11 positions agree with TRBD2. CDR1 and CDR2 from the germline V gene are MDHEN and SYDVKM. This CDR3 spans 16 amino acids. V shed 4 bases and J 5 bases; nucleotides not matched to a gene: 6. The CDR3 DNA reads TGTGCCAGCAGTTCCTCTAGCGGGAGGCGGACCGGGGAGCTGTTTTTT. Its protein is CASSSSSGRRTGELFF.

This clonotype showed up many times. The rearrangement links TRBV29-1 to TRBJ2-2, with a tentative D call TRBD2 (5 bases). With 6 bases removed from V and 3 bases from J, the gap between germline ends came to 8 bases. CDR3 length: 12 amino acids. The V gene's germline CDR1 is SQVTM and CDR2 ANQGSEA. CDR3 sequence reads: CSVGLYTGELFF. The CDR3 DNA sequence: TGCAGCGTCGGACTGTACACCGGGGAGCTGTTTTTT.

In its sample, this clonotype was seen many times. This chain joins TRBV7-9 and TRBJ2-2; D not certain. In germline, CDR1 is SEHNR, CDR2 FQNEAQ (reference sequence). Trimming took off 3 bases at V and 2 bases at J, with 13 bases between the two ends. This CDR3 region has 16 residues. The CDR3 DNA reads TGTGCCAGCAGCTTTTGGGATTCATTTAACACCGGGGAGCTGTTTTTT. This codes for CASSFWDSFNTGELFF.

This chain connects TRBV30 to TRBJ1-3; 8 nucleotides line up with TRBD1. Germline CDR1 reads GTSNPN; CDR2 reads SVGIG (reference sequence). This CDR3 contains 13 residues. V lost 3 bases, J lost 4 bases, and 2 bases stayed unmatched. CDR3 in amino acids: CAWRQGAGNTIYF. The CDR3 DNA reads TGTGCCTGGAGGCAGGGGGCCGGAAACACCATATATTTT. The whole variable domain, filled in from reference TRBV30 and TRBJ1-3, reads SQTIHQWPATLVQPVGSPLSLECTVEGTSNPNLYWYRQAAGRGLQLLFYSVGIGQISSEVPQNLSASRPQDRQFILSSKKLLLSDSGFYLCAWRQGAGNTIYFGEGSWLTVV.

This clonotype was counted a few times. In nucleotides, the CDR3 is TGTGCCAGCAGCCAAATAGCGGGGGAGCAGTTCTTC. Translated, it gives CASSQIAGEQFF. The chain links TRBV7-3 to TRBJ2-1; the match to TRBD2 covers 8 bases. CDR1 is SGHTA and CDR2 is FQGTGA in the germline V gene. This CDR3 is 12 amino acids long. J lost 10 bases, V lost 5 bases, and 4 bases had no gene match.

This clonotype was counted many times. V and J are TRBV18 and TRBJ1-1; D not resolved. Germline CDR1 KGHSH, CDR2 LQKENI. V was cut by 3 bases and J by 3 bases, with 11 bases left in between. The CDR3 sequence is 14 residues long. CDR3 in DNA: TGTGCCAGCTCACCGACTCTCACGGACACTGAAGCTTTCTTT. It translates to CASSPTLTDTEAFF.

The chain is built from TRBV27 and TRBJ2-7, with TRBD1 identical over 10 bases. V shed 3 bases, J shed 7 bases, and the junction held 6 bases outside the gene matches. Germline assignment: CDR1 MNHEY and CDR2 SMNVEV (reference sequence). The CDR3 consists of 14 residues. CDR3 loop: CASSFRDRGREQYF. The CDR3, as DNA: TGTGCCAGCAGTTTCCGGGACAGGGGAAGAGAGCAGTACTTC.

The genes are TRBV5-8 and TRBJ2-1; D call uncertain. V was clipped by 4 bases and J by 0 bases, with 11 bases between them. The CDR3 is 15 residues long. From germline, CDR1 is SGHTS and CDR2 YDEGEE. CDR3 sequence (DNA): TGTGCCAGCAGCAGGGTCCGCCGCTCCTACAATGAGCAGTTCTTC. This sequence encodes CASSRVRRSYNEQFF.

This clonotype has a handful of counts. This chain joins TRBV28 and TRBJ1-5; the D is unclear. CDR1 and CDR2 (germline): MDHEN, SYDVKM. The V gene lost 5 bases and the J gene lost 3 bases, with 5 bases spanning the gap. The CDR3 is made up of 12 amino acids. The CDR3 DNA sequence: TGTGCCAGCAGTACCAACAATCAGCCCCAGCATTTT. Amino acid sequence: CASSTNNQPQHF.